This TCR beta chain was recorded in a study of control samples from healthy donors and cancer patients. TCRdb's table, derived via immunoSEQ multiplex PCR, lists solely in-frame clones and lacks some. This sample has 100,000 or so clones, with around 82% found just once. The CDR3 is 12 amino acids. Germline CDR1 SGHTS, CDR2 YDEGEE. V lost 2 bases to trimming and J lost 5 bases, with 5 bases between them. The sequencing sample was made of blood. This TCR derives from a woman aged 60-75 years in good health. The rearrangement links TRBV5-8 to TRBJ2-4; D unclear. In nucleotides, the CDR3 is TGTGCCAGCAGCTTAAATCAAAACATTCAGTACTTC. It translates to CASSLNQNIQYF.